This TCR beta chain is from a study of HIV-infected patients and healthy controls. In the study overall: Early therapy brought no consistent CD8 count shift, though the CD4:CD8 ratio rose a little.

Regarding the study as a whole: CDR3 sharing between individuals was lower in HIV-infected patients than in healthy controls. In healthy controls, MAIT alpha CDR3s were common; in HIV+ repertoires, severely depleted.

A note on this clonotype: Its target is not known.

Per the germline V gene, CDR1 is SGHRS and CDR2 is YFSETQ. The CDR3 is 14 amino acids. Losses at the gene ends were 3 bases for V and 5 bases for J; bases not matched to a gene: 5. Approximately 500 ng RNA was reverse transcribed with alpha and beta constant-region primers. Alpha and beta chain libraries were made separately by chain-specific third strand synthesis with multiplexing indices. Via MiXCR, TCRdb re-called the 5' RACE reads, giving one row per CDR3 protein. The sample shows 7,000 to 9,000 distinct CDR3 sequences, 9% to 10% of them seen only once. Whole blood was used without fractionation, so all unsorted peripheral T cells were included.

The receptor was derived from an adult with HIV infection. The material was blood, obtained before antiretroviral therapy. V and J are TRBV5-1 and TRBJ1-5; 7 bases agree with TRBD1. The CDR3, as DNA: TGCGCCAGCAGCTCAGGGGGGGGCGATCAGCCCCAGCATTTT. It specifies CASSSGGGDQPQHF.